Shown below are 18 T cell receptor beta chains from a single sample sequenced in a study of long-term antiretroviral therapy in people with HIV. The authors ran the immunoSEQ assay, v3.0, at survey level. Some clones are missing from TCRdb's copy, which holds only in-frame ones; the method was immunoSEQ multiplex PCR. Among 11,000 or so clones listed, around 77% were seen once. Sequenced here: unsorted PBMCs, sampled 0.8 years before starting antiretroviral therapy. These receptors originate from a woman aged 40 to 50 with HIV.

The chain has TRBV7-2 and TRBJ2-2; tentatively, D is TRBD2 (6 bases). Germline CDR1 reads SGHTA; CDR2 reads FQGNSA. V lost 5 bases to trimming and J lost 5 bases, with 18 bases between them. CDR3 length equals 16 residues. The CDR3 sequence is CASSPRPGLQTGELFF. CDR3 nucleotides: TGTGCCAGCAGCCCAAGACCGGGACTCCAGACCGGGGAGCTGTTTTTT.

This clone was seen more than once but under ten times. In DNA form, the CDR3 reads TGCAGCGTTGAAACGGGAGCGCCTTACGAGCAGTACTTC. This sequence encodes CSVETGAPYEQYF. J is TRBJ2-7 and V is TRBV29-1; weak D call: TRBD2 (6 bases). Trimming took off 2 bases at V and 4 bases at J, with 12 bases between the two ends. CDR3 size: 13 residues. CDR1 is SQVTM, CDR2 ANQGSEA, per germline.

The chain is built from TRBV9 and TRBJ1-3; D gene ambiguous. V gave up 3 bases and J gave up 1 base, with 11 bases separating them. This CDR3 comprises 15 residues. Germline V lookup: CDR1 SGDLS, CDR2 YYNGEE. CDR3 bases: TGTGCCAGCAGCGCCACCGAGAGATCTGGAAACACCATATATTTT. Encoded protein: CASSATERSGNTIYF.

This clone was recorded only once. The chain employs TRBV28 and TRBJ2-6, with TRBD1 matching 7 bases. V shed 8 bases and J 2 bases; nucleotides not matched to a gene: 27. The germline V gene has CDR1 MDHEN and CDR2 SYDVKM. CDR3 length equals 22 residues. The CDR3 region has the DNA TGTGCCAGCGGGGCACAGCGAGAGGAGAATGACAGGGTGCGAGCTGGGGCCAACGTCCTGACTTTC. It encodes CASGAQREENDRVRAGANVLTF.

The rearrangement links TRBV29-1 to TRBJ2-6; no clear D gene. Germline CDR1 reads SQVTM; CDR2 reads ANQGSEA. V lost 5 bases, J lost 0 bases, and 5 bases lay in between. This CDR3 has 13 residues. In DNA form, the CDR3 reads TGCAGCGTTTACGGCTCTGGGGCCAACGTCCTGACTTTC. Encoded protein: CSVYGSGANVLTF.

This CDR3 reads CASSLYQGPGKDIQYF. In DNA, the CDR3 is TGTGCCAGCAGCTTGTATCAGGGGCCAGGGAAAGACATTCAGTACTTC. This chain joins TRBV5-8 and TRBJ2-4; tentatively, D is TRBD1 (6 bases). The V end lost 1 base, the J end lost 8 bases, and 19 bases lay between the germline ends. The CDR3 spans 16 residues. Germline loops: CDR1 SGHTS, CDR2 YDEGEE.

The CDR3 bases are TGTGCCAGCAGCGTAGAATGGGACCCGCGTGCTTACGAGCAGTACTTC. Encoded protein: CASSVEWDPRAYEQYF. V is TRBV9 and J is TRBJ2-7; D is tentatively TRBD1 or TRBD2 (5 bases each). The CDR3 length is 16 residues. V shed 0 bases and J shed 4 bases, with 17 bases lying between them. Germline loops: CDR1 SGDLS, CDR2 YYNGEE. Variable domain in full (rest from reference TRBV9 and TRBJ2-7): DSGVTQTPKHLITATGQRVTLRCSPRSGDLSVYWYQQSLDQGLQFLIQYYNGEERAKGNILERFSAQQFPDLHSELNLSSLELGDSALYFCASSVEWDPRAYEQYFGPGTRLTVT.

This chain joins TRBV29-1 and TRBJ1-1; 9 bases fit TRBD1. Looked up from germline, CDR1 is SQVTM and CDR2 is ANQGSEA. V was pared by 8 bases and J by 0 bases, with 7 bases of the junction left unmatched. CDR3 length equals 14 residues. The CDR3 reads CSSWTGVMNTEAFF. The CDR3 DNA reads TGCAGCTCCTGGACAGGGGTTATGAACACTGAAGCTTTCTTT.

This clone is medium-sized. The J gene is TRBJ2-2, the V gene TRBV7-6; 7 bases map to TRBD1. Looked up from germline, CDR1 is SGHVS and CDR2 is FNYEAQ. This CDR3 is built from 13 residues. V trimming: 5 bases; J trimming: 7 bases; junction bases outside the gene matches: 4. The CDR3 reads CASSPRTGGELFF. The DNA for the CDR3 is TGTGCCAGCAGCCCGAGGACAGGCGGGGAGCTGTTTTTT.

The CDR3 region is CASTLAWGKNIQYF. CDR3 nucleotides: TGTGCCAGTACCCTCGCCTGGGGTAAAAACATTCAGTACTTC. J is TRBJ2-4 and V is TRBV19; D gene ambiguous. The V end lost 7 bases, the J end lost 4 bases, and 14 bases lay between the germline ends. Germline lookup yields CDR1 LNHDA and CDR2 SQIVND (reference sequence). The CDR3 covers 14 residues.

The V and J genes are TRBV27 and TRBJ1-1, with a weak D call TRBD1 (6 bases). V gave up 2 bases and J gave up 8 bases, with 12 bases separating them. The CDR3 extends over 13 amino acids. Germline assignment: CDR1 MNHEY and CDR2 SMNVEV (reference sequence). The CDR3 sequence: CASSLVQGLEAFF. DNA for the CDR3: TGTGCCAGCAGTTTAGTACAGGGCCTGGAAGCTTTCTTT.

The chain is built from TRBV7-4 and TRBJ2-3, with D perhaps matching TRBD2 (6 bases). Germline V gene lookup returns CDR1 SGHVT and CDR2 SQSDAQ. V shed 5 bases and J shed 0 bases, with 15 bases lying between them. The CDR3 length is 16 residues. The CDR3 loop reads CASSHPGGPSTDTQYF. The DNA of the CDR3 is TGTGCCAGCAGCCACCCCGGGGGACCAAGCACAGATACGCAGTATTTT.

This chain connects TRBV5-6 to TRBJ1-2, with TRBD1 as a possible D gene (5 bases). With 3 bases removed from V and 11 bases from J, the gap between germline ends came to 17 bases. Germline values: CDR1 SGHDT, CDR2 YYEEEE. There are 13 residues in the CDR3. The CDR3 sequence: CASSYRDSGAYTF. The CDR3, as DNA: TGTGCCAGCAGCTACCGGGACTCCGGGGCGTACACCTTC.

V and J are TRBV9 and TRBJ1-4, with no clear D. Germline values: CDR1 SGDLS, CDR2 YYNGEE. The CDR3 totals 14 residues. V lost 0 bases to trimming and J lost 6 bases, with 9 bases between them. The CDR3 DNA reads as TGTGCCAGCAGCGTAGGGCGGAGGGATGAAAAACTGTTTTTT. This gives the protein CASSVGRRDEKLFF.

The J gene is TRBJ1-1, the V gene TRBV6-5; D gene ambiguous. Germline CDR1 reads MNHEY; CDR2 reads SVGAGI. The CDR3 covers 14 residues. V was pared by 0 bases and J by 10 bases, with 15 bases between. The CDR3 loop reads CASSYSSGGIGAFF. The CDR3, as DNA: TGTGCCAGCAGTTACTCGTCTGGCGGTATTGGAGCTTTCTTT.

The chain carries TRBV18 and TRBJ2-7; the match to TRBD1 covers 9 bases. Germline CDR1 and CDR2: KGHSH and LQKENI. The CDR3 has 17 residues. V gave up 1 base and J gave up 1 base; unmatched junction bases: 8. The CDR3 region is CASSPLPPGQGSYEQYF. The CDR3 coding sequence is TGTGCCAGCTCACCACTTCCCCCGGGACAGGGTTCCTACGAGCAGTACTTC.

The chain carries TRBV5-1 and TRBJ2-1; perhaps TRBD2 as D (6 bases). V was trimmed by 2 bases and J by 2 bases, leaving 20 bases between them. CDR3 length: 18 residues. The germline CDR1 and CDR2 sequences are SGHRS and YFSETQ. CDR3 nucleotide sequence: TGCGCCAGCAGCTTCCAAGGACTATTAGGCCCGACCTACAATGAGCAGTTCTTC. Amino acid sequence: CASSFQGLLGPTYNEQFF.

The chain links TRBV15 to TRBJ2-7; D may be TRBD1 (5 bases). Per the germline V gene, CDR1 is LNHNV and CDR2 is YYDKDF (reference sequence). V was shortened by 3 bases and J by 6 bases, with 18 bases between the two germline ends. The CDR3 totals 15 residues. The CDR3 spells CATSSLTFQGGEQYF. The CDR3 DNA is TGTGCCACCAGCAGCCTCACCTTCCAGGGCGGCGAGCAGTACTTC.